This TCR beta chain was identified during a study of T cell responses to AZD1222 COVID-19 vaccine. Study-wide findings and caveats: Once two AZD1222 doses were given, Spike-specific TCR breadth and depth went up. The number of AZD1222 recipients seropositive at baseline was only five to seven.

This table comes from immunoSEQ multiplex PCR, and its TCRdb copy is limited to in-frame clones, with some not included. The repertoire has some 150,000 clones, around nine tenths of them found once; the top ten carry 1.5% to 2%. With 3 bases removed from V and 9 bases from J, the gap between germline ends came to 11 bases. The CDR3 covers 12 residues. Germline-derived CDR1 and CDR2 are LGHDT and YNNKEL (reference sequence). As concerns this clone: Its antigen remains unidentified.

The chain has TRBV3-1 (or the pseudogene TRBV3-2) and TRBJ1-2; D is ambiguous. This material consisted of peripheral blood, taken on day 0 of AZD1222 vaccination. This clonotype was sampled from an adult in good health. The CDR3 DNA follows: TGTGCCAGCAGCCAGCCGGGAGCGAGCTACACCTTC. Translating gives CASSQPGASYTF.